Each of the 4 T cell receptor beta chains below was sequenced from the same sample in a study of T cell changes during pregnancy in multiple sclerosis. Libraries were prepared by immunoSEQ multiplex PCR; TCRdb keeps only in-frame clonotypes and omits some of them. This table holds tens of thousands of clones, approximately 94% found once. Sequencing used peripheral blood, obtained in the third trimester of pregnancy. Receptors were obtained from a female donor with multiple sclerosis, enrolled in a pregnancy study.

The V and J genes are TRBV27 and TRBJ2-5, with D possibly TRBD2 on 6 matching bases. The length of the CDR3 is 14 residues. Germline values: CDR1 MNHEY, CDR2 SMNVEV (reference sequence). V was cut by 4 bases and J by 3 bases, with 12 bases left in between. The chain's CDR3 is CASSSVGGEETQYF. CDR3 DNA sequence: TGTGCCAGCAGTTCAGTGGGGGGAGAAGAGACCCAGTACTTC.

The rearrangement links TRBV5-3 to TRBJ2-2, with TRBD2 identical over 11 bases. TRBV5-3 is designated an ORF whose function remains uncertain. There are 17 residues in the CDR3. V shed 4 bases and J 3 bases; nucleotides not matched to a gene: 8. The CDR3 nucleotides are TGTGCCAGAAGCATTCCACTAGCGGGAGAGTACACCGGGGAGCTGTTTTTT. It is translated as CARSIPLAGEYTGELFF.

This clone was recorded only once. This CDR3 reads CASSSGYNQPQHF. CDR3 DNA sequence: TGTGCCAGCAGCTCAGGATACAATCAGCCCCAGCATTTT. The rearrangement links TRBV7-8 to TRBJ1-5; D remains ambiguous. The V gene lost 4 bases and the J gene lost 3 bases, with 7 bases spanning the gap. The CDR3 has 13 amino acids. CDR1 is SGHVS, CDR2 FQNEAQ, per germline.

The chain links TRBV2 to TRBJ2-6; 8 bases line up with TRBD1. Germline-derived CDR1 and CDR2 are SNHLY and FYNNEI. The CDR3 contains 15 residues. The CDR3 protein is CAHRDRSSGANVLTF. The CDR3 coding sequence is TGTGCTCACCGGGACAGGAGCTCTGGGGCCAACGTCCTGACTTTC. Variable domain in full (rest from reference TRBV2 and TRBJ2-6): EPEVTQTPSHQVTQMGQEVILRCVPISNHLYFYWYRQILGQKVEFLVSFYNNEISEKSEIFDDQFSVERPDGSNFTLKIRSTKLEDSAMYFCAHRDRSSGANVLTFGAGSRLTVL.